This T cell receptor beta chain appears in the sequencing data of a study of blood T cell repertoires in COVID-19. About the study: Whether acute or convalescent, the COVID-19 samples came from the United States, Italy and Spain. The analysed material was cDNA or gDNA that came from T cells, B-cell-depleted T cells, or PBMCs.

The CDR3 runs 14 residues. Germline assignment: CDR1 MNHEY and CDR2 SVGEGT. V trimming: 0 bases; J trimming: 7 bases; junction bases outside the gene matches: 5. As processed by the authors: Scientists estimated how many nucleated cells there were by amplifying reference gene primers. Clones were sequenced by immunoSEQ multiplex PCR, and TCRdb holds only the in-frame ones, with some missing. V and J calls and clone size are given by that table; D and trimming were obtained from the DNA. The sample consists of 57,000 or so clones, more than 60% of them appearing once. This chain links TRBV6-2 or TRBV6-3 with TRBJ2-5, with 7 bases that match TRBD2. The TCR sequence derives from a man aged 55 to 70 with acute or convalescent COVID-19. The sample comprised peripheral blood. CDR3 sequence reads: CASSYSRGRGTQYF. In nucleotides, the CDR3 is TGTGCCAGCAGTTACTCGCGCGGGAGAGGGACCCAGTACTTC.